This T cell receptor (beta chain) was recorded in a study of cytomegalovirus exposure and HLA in healthy donors. Study-level findings and limits: In a later analysis, TCR beta V- and J-gene trimming was associated with a missense DCLRE1C variant.

PCR used 60 Vbeta primers and 13 Jbeta primers. Produced via immunoSEQ multiplex PCR; TCRdb's table is partial and in-frame only. The sample holds about 120,000 clones, 80% seen once. This CDR3 has 15 residues. The V gene lost 6 bases and the J gene lost 0 bases, with 12 bases spanning the gap. Looked up from germline, CDR1 is MNHNY and CDR2 is SVGAGI (reference sequence). Notes on this clone: The antigen is not known.

This sequence was found in a male donor in good health and CMV-seronegative. The chain uses TRBV6-6 and TRBJ1-5; D may be TRBD1 (5 bases). Sequencing was performed on PBMCs. CDR3 protein: CASRRDSISNQPQHF. The CDR3 DNA sequence: TGTGCCAGCAGGAGAGACAGCATTAGCAATCAGCCCCAGCATTTT.